This TCR beta chain was recovered during a study of cytomegalovirus exposure and HLA in healthy donors. This clone occurred a few times. Antigen unknown. 60 Vbeta and 13 Jbeta primers were used in PCR. Generated by immunoSEQ multiplex PCR, the TCRdb table keeps only in-frame clones and is missing some. The sample has about 150,000 clones; around 60% are singletons. Points from the study as a whole: Immune exposure data for these donors was limited to CMV serostatus. The authors listed 150 to 200 TCR beta chains as cytomegalovirus-associated. In a later analysis, compared with equally common non-associated chains, HLA-associated beta chains were more expanded.

The specimen was PBMCs. The TCR was taken from an older woman in good health and CMV-seropositive.

The CDR3 here is CASTLTSGSDEQFF. The CDR3 bases are TGTGCCAGCACCCTGACTAGCGGGAGCGATGAGCAGTTCTTC. The chain is built from TRBV6-5 and TRBJ2-1; 12 bases are a match to TRBD2. This CDR3 is 14 amino acids long. Germline V CDR1 and CDR2: MNHEY, SVGAGI. The ends lost 7 bases at V and 8 bases at J; junction bases unmatched: 6.